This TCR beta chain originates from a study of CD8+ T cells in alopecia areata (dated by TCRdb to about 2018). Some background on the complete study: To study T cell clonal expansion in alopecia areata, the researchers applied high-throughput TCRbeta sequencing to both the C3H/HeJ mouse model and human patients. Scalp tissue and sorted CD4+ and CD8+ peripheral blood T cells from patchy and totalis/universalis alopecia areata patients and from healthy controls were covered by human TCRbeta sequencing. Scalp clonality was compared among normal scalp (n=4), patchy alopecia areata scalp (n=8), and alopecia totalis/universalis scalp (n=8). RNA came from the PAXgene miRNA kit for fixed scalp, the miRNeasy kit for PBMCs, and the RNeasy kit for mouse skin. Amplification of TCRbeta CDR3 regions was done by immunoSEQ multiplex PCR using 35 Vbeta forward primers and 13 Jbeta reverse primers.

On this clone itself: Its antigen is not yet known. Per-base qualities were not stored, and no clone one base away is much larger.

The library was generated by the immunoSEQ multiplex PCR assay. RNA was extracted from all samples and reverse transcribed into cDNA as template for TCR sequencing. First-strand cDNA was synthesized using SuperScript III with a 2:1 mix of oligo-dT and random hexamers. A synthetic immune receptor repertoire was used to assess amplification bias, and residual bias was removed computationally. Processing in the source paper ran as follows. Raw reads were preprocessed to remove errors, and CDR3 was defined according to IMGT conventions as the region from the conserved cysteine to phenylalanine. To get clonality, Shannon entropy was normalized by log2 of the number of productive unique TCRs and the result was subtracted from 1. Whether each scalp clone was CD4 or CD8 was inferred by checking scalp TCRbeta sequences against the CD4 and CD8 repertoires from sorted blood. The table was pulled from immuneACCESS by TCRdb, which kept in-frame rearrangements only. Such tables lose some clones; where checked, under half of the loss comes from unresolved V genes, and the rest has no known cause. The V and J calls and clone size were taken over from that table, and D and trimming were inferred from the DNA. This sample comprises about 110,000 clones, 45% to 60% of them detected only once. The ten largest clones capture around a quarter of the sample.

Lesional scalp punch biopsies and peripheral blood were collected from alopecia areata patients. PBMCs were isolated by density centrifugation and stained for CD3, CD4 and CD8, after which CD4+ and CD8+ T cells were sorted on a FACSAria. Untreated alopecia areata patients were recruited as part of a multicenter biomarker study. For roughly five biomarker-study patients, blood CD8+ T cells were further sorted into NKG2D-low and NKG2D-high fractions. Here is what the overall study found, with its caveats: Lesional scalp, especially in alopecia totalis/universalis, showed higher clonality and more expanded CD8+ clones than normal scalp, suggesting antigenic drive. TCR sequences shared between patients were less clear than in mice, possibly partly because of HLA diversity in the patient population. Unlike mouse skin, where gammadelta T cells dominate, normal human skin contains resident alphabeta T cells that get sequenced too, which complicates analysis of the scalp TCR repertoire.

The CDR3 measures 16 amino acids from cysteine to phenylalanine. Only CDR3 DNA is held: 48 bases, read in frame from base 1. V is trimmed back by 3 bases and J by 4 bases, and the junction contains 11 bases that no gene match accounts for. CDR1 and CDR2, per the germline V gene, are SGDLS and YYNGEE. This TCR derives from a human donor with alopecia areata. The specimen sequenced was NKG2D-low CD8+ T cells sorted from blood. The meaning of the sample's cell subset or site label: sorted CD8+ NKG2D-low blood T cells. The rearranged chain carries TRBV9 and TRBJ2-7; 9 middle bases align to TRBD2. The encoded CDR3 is CASSGTGSSGDYEQYF. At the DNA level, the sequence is TGTGCCAGCAGCGGAACTGGTTCTAGCGGGGATTACGAGCAGTACTTC.